Here is one TCR beta chain with its context. Its antigen is unknown. Unstimulated Tregs (CD4+CD25+CD127-) and CD4+CD25- non-Tregs were sorted from PBMCs. The sample comes from a study of Tregs in tolerant kidney transplant recipients. Study-wide results and caveats: The small number of patients limits these findings pending further validation. Biological reproducibility was not directly addressed, but technical replication error appeared minimal.

The CDR3 is made up of 15 amino acids. V was cut by 0 bases and J by 4 bases, with 11 bases left in between. Germline-derived CDR1 and CDR2 are SGDLS and YYNGEE. The assay was immunoSEQ multiplex PCR, and TCRdb's table has in-frame clones only and misses some. The table includes 40,000 to 50,000 clones, more than 80% detected once. Sequencing used Tregs from blood. The sequence came from a human donor in good health. This sequence joins TRBV9 and TRBJ1-3; D not resolved. Here the CDR3 DNA reads TGTGCCAGCAGCGTAGGGGTGGAGGAGGGAAACACCATATATTTT. As protein: CASSVGVEEGNTIYF. Based on the CDR3 plus reference TRBV9 and TRBJ1-3, the full variable domain is DSGVTQTPKHLITATGQRVTLRCSPRSGDLSVYWYQQSLDQGLQFLIQYYNGEERAKGNILERFSAQQFPDLHSELNLSSLELGDSALYFCASSVGVEEGNTIYFGEGSWLTVV.